Presented here are 17 T cell receptor beta chains from one specimen sequenced in a study of CXCR3-negative and CXCR3-positive naive CD8 T cells. The antigens these receptors bind are not known. Regarding the study as a whole: Against CXCR3-negative naive cells, CXCR3-positive naive cells showed more hydrophobic TRB CDR3s.

UMI-labeled TRB cDNA libraries were prepared by 5' RACE. TCRdb re-called the 5' RACE reads and gives one entry per CDR3 protein, without DNA. This sample's clone table lists some 100,000 distinct CDR3 sequences. Sequenced material: naive CXCR3+ CD8+ T cells from blood. Sample subset: CD45RO-CCR7+CD27+CD95- naive CD8+ T cells expressing CXCR3 (TNR3+). Source of these receptors: a human donor in good health. Some clones in this sample may be carry-over from other donors' samples.

The chain joins TRBV11-3 to TRBJ1-5; absent DNA, TCRdb's TRBD1 call cannot be checked. The germline V gene has CDR1 SGHNT and CDR2 YENEEA. This CDR3 comprises 18 residues. CDR3 region: CASSSGSRGGEWNQPQHF.

The chain recombines TRBV7-9 with TRBJ1-5; TCRdb reports TRBD1, a call that lacks DNA to check it against. The CDR3 contains 14 residues. Germline CDR1 is SEHNR and CDR2 is FQNEAQ (reference sequence). CDR3 residues: CASSFGQGPQPQHF. Using reference TRBV7-9 and TRBJ1-5 for the parts outside the CDR3, the full variable domain is DTGVSQNPRHKITKRGQNVTFRCDPISEHNRLYWYRQTLGQGPEFLTYFQNEAQLEKSRLLSDRFSAERPKGSFSTLEIQRTEQGDSAMYLCASSFGQGPQPQHFGDGTRLSIL.

V gene TRBV5-1 combines with J gene TRBJ2-7; TCRdb returns TRBD1, unconfirmable since there is no DNA. Looked up from germline, CDR1 is SGHRS and CDR2 is YFSETQ. This CDR3 has 15 residues. Here the CDR3 reads CASSEWTGGLYEQYF.

This chain joins TRBV9 and TRBJ2-1; without DNA, the TCRdb call of TRBD1 cannot be checked. Germline V gene sequence: CDR1 SGDLS, CDR2 YYNGEE. The CDR3 is made up of 13 amino acids. The chain's CDR3 is CASSAPPGNEQFF.

J is TRBJ1-5 and V is TRBV28; as DNA is missing, the TRBD1 call by TCRdb cannot be tested. The CDR3 extends over 15 amino acids. Germline V CDR1 and CDR2: MDHEN, SYDVKM. The CDR3 protein is CASSLWTGSNQPQHF.

The chain is built from TRBV2 and TRBJ2-5; TCRdb designates TRBD2, a call that cannot be tested without DNA. This CDR3 region has 14 residues. CDR1 is SNHLY, CDR2 FYNNEI, per germline. CDR3 residues: CASSPPGLQETQYF.

The rearrangement links TRBV28 to TRBJ2-2; the TRBD2 assignment by TCRdb is unverifiable without DNA. CDR1 is MDHEN and CDR2 is SYDVKM in the germline V gene. CDR3 size: 15 residues. This chain's CDR3 is CASSRTSGGVGELFF.

V usage is TRBV23-1 and J usage is TRBJ2-5; no DNA is available, so the TRBD1 call from TCRdb remains unchecked. TRBV23-1 belongs to the ORF category, with a function that is uncertain. The CDR3 consists of 17 residues. The CDR3 reads CASGASPHSPDRETQYF.

This rearrangement joins TRBV4-2 to TRBJ2-1. This CDR3 contains 13 residues. CDR1 LGHNA and CDR2 YNFKEQ come from the germline V gene. The CDR3 reads CASNESPYNEQFF.

The genes are TRBV19 and TRBJ1-1; the D gene TCRdb calls, TRBD1, cannot be checked with no DNA. Germline CDR1 is LNHDA and CDR2 is SQIVND (reference sequence). This CDR3 has 12 amino acids. The CDR3 reads CAARKGGTEAFF.

V gene TRBV28 combines with J gene TRBJ2-1; TCRdb reports TRBD1, a call that lacks DNA to check it against. This CDR3 is built from 19 residues. Germline V lookup: CDR1 MDHEN, CDR2 SYDVKM. CDR3 in amino acids: CASRGSTGPGRRETNEQFF.

The chain recombines TRBV28 with TRBJ2-3; the D call of TRBD2 rests on TCRdb alone, since no DNA is present to check it. CDR3 length: 18 residues. Germline V gene lookup returns CDR1 MDHEN and CDR2 SYDVKM. CDR3 residues: CASSSSYRGRLGTDTQYF.

The CDR3 loop is CSVGQGSSYEQYF. The chain links TRBV29-1 to TRBJ2-7; TCRdb indicates TRBD1, and absent DNA this call remains unverified. Germline V gene sequence: CDR1 SQVTM, CDR2 ANQGSEA. This CDR3 has 13 amino acids.

This chain links TRBV28 with TRBJ2-3; the D call from TCRdb, TRBD1, cannot be confirmed without DNA. The CDR3 loop spans 16 amino acids. Germline V CDR1 and CDR2: MDHEN, SYDVKM. This CDR3 reads CVSSPLQGANTDTQYF.

The J gene is TRBJ2-2, the V gene TRBV28; TCRdb designates TRBD1, a call that cannot be tested without DNA. The CDR3 consists of 15 residues. Germline CDR1 is MDHEN and CDR2 is SYDVKM. The CDR3 protein is CASSFHRGSGGELFF.

The rearrangement links TRBV4-2 to TRBJ2-7; as DNA is missing, the TRBD2 call by TCRdb cannot be tested. Germline V gene lookup returns CDR1 LGHNA and CDR2 YNFKEQ. The CDR3 is made up of 15 amino acids. The CDR3 region is CASSQPPAVEGEQYF.

The chain employs TRBV6-1 and TRBJ1-2; the TRBD1 assignment by TCRdb is unverifiable without DNA. CDR3 length: 13 residues. Germline loops: CDR1 MNHNS, CDR2 SASEGT. The CDR3: CARSFTGTGGYTF.